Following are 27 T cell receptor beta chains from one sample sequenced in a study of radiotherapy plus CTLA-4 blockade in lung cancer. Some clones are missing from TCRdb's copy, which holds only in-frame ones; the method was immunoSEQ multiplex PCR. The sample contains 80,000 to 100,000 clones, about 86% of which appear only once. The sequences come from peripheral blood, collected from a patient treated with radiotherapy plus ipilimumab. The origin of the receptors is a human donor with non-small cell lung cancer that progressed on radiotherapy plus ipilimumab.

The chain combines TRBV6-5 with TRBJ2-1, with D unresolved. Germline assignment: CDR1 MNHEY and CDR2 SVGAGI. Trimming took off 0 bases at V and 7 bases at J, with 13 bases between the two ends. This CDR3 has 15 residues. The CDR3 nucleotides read TGTGCCAGCAGTTACTCGCTACTGGGTGGGAATGAGCAGTTCTTC. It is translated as CASSYSLLGGNEQFF.

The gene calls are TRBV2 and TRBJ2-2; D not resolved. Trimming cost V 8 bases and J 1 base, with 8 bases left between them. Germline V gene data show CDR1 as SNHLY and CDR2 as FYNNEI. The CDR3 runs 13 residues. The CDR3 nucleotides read TGTGCCAGCGGTTTTATGAACACCGGGGAGCTGTTTTTT. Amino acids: CASGFMNTGELFF.

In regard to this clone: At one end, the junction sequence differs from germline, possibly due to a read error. The CDR3 protein is CASSLVGSFYGHTF. The CDR3 region has the DNA TGTGCCAGCAGCTTGGTCGGCAGCTTTTATGGCCACACCTTC. V is TRBV5-4 and J is TRBJ1-2; D not certain. The CDR3 covers 14 residues. Germline V CDR1 and CDR2: SGHNT, YYREEE (reference sequence).

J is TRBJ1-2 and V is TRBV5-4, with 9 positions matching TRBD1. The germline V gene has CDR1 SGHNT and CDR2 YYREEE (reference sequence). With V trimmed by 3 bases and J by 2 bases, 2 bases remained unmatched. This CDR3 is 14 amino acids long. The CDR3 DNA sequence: TGTGCCAGCAGCTCCACAGGGGGCAACTATGGCTACACCTTC. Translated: CASSSTGGNYGYTF.

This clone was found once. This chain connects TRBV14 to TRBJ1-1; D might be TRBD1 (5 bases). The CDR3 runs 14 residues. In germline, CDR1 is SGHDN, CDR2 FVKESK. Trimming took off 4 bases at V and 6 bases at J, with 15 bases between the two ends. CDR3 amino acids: CASSPGLWSSEAFF. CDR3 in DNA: TGTGCCAGCAGCCCGGGGCTTTGGTCCTCTGAAGCTTTCTTT.

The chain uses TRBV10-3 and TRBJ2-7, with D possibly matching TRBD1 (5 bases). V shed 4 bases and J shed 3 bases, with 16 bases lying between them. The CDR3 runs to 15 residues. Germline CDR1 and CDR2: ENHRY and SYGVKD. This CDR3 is CAISAAERGRYEQYF. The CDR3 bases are TGTGCCATCAGTGCGGCAGAAAGGGGCCGCTACGAGCAGTACTTC.

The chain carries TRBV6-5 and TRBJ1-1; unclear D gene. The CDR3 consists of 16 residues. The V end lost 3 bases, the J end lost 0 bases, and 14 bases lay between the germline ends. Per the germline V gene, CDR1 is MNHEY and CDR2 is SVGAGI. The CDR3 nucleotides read TGTGCCAGCAGTTATCAGTCAGTTACAATGAACACTGAAGCTTTCTTT. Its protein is CASSYQSVTMNTEAFF.

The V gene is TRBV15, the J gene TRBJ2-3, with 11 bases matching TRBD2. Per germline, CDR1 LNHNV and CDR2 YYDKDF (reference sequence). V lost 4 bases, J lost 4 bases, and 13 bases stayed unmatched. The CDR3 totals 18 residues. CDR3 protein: CATSKGSGRALPPDTQYF. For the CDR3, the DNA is TGTGCCACCAGCAAGGGTAGCGGGAGGGCCCTACCTCCAGATACGCAGTATTTT.

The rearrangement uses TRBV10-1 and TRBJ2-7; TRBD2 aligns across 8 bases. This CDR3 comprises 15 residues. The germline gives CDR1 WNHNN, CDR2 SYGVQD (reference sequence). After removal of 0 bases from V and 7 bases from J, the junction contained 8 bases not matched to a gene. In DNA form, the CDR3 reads TGCGCCAGCAGTGAGTCCGGAGCGGGAGAGCGAGAGCAGTACTTC. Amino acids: CASSESGAGEREQYF.

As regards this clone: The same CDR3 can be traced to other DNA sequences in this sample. The CDR3 DNA follows: TGTGCCATCAGGGTCGGGGCCGGGGAGCTGTTTTTT. Translated, it gives CAIRVGAGELFF. V and J are TRBV27 and TRBJ2-2; either TRBD1 or TRBD2 may fit D (5 bases each). This CDR3 is 12 amino acids long. Germline V lookup: CDR1 MNHEY, CDR2 SMNVEV (reference sequence). V was clipped by 10 bases and J by 6 bases, with 12 bases between them.

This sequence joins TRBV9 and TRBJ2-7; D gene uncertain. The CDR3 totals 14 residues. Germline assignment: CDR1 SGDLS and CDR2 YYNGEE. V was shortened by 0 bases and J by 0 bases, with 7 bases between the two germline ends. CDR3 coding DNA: TGTGCCAGCAGCGTAGTTGCCGTCTCCTACGAGCAGTACTTC. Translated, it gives CASSVVAVSYEQYF.

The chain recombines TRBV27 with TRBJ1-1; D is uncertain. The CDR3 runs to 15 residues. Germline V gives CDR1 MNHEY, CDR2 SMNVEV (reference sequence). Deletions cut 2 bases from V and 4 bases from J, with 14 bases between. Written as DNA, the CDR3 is TGTGCCAGCAGTTTAAATGAGAAGGGTCTCACTGAAGCTTTCTTT. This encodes CASSLNEKGLTEAFF.

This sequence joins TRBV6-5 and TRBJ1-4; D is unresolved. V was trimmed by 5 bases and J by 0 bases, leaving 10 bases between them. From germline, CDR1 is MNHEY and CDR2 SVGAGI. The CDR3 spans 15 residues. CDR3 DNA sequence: TGTGCCAGCAGTCCTTTCGTGCCAACTAATGAAAAACTGTTTTTT. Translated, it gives CASSPFVPTNEKLFF.

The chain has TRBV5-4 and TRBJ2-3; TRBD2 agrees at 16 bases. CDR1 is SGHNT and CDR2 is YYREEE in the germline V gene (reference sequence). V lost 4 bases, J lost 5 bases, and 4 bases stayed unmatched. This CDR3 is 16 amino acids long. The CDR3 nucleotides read TGTGCCAGCAGCCAGGGACTAGCGGGAGGGCAAGATACGCAGTATTTT. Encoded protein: CASSQGLAGGQDTQYF.

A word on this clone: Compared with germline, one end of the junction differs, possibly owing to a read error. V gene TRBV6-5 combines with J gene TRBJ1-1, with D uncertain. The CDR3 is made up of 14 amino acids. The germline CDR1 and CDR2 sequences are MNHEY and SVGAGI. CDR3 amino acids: CAGSYGTMNTEAFF. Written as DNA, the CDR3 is TGTGCCGGCAGTTACGGAACTATGAACACTGAAGCTTTCTTT.

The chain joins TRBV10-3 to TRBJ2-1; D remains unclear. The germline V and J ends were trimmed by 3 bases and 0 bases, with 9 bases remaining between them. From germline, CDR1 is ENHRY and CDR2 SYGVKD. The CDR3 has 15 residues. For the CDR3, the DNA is TGTGCCATCAGTGAAACACATACCTCCTACAATGAGCAGTTCTTC. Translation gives CAISETHTSYNEQFF.

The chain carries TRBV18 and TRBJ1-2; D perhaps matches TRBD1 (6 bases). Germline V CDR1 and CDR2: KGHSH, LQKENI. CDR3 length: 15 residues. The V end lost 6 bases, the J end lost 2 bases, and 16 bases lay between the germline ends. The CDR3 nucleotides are TGTGCCAGCTCCCGGACAGTGAGGTCCAACTATGGCTACACCTTC. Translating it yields CASSRTVRSNYGYTF.

The CDR3 spells CASSDSGPRYTEAFF. The CDR3 nucleotides are TGTGCCAGCAGTGATTCTGGGCCGAGGTACACTGAAGCTTTCTTT. The chain employs TRBV25-1 and TRBJ1-1; D uncertain. The CDR3 runs to 15 residues. Per the germline V gene, CDR1 is MGHDK and CDR2 is SYGVNS. V lost 3 bases to trimming and J lost 3 bases, with 14 bases between them.

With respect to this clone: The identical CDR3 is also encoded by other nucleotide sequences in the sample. Written as DNA, the CDR3 is TGTGCCAGCAGCTTGGTAGGTAGCGGAGAGACCCAGTACTTC. This translates into CASSLVGSGETQYF. This chain uses TRBV5-4 with TRBJ2-5; D is perhaps TRBD2 (6 bases). Trimming stripped 0 bases from V and 4 bases from J, with 10 bases between. In germline, CDR1 is SGHNT, CDR2 YYREEE (reference sequence). CDR3 length: 14 residues.

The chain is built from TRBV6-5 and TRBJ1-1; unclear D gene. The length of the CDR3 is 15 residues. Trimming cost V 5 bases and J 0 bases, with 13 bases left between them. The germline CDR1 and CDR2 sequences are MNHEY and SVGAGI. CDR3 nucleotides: TGTGCCAGCAGTCCAGGTCCGGGTATGAACACTGAAGCTTTCTTT. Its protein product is CASSPGPGMNTEAFF.

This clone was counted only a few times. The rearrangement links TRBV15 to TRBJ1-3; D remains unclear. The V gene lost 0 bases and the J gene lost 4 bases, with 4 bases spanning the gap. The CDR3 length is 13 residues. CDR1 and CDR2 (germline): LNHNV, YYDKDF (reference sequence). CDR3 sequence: CATSREEGNTIYF. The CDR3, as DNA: TGTGCCACCAGCAGAGAGGAGGGAAACACCATATATTTT.

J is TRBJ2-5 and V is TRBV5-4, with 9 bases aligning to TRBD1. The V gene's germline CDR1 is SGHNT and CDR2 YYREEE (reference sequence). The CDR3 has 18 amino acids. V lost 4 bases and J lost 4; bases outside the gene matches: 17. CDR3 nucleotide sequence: TGTGCCAGCAGCACAAAAAAGGGAGGGACAGGGAGGGGAGAGACCCAGTACTTC. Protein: CASSTKKGGTGRGETQYF.

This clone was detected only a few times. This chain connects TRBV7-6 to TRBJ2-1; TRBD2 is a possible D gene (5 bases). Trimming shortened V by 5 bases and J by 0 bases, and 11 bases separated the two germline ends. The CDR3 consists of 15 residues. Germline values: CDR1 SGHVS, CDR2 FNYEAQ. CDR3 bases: TGTGCCAGCAGCCTGAGCGGCATCTCCTACAATGAGCAGTTCTTC. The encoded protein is CASSLSGISYNEQFF.

In nucleotides, the CDR3 is TGTGCCAGCAGCGTAGGACCGGCGGGTAGCACAGATACGCAGTATTTT. Amino acid sequence: CASSVGPAGSTDTQYF. J is TRBJ2-3 and V is TRBV9; a possible D gene is TRBD2 (5 bases). Looked up from germline, CDR1 is SGDLS and CDR2 is YYNGEE. Trimming took 0 bases from V and 0 from J, leaving 11 bases between them. The CDR3 totals 16 residues.

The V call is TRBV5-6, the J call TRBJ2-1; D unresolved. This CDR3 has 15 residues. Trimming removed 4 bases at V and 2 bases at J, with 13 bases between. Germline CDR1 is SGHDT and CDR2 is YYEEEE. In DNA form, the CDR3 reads TGTGCCAGCAGCCAGACCCGGGTGCCCTACAATGAGCAGTTCTTC. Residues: CASSQTRVPYNEQFF. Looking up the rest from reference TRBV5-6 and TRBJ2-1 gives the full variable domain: DAGVTQSPTHLIKTRGQQVTLRCSPKSGHDTVSWYQQALGQGPQFIFQYYEEEERQRGNFPDRFSGHQFPNYSSELNVNALLLGDSALYLCASSQTRVPYNEQFFGPGTRLTVL.

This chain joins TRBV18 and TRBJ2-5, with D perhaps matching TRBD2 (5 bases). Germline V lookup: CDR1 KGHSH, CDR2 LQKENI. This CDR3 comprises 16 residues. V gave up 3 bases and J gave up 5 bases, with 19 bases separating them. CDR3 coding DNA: TGTGCCAGCTCACCTGTGGGAGTTGGATTACGGGAGACCCAGTACTTC. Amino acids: CASSPVGVGLRETQYF.

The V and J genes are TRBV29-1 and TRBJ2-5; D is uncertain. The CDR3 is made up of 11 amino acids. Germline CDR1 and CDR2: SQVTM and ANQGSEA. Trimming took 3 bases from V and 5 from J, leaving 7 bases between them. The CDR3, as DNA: TGCAGCGTTGAGAACGGTGAGACCCAGTACTTC. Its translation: CSVENGETQYF.